This entry lists 23 T cell receptor beta chains sequenced from one sample in a study of T-cell reconstitution after alpha-beta-depleted transplantation in children. It was with unique molecular identifiers that the TCRbeta library was prepared. TCRdb processed the PCR reads anew with MiXCR; each CDR3 protein has one entry. Among under 300,000 distinct CDR3 sequences listed, around a tenth were seen once. The sample in question was peripheral blood, obtained 180 days after TCRalphabeta/CD19-depleted stem cell transplant. These receptor sequences come from a male patient aged 2-9 years who had a stem cell transplant for chronic granulomatous disease, so the T cells may come from the graft donor.

The count of this clonotype is one. The rearrangement uses TRBV28 and TRBJ2-3; possibly TRBD2 for D (6 bases). The CDR3 covers 15 residues. Germline CDR1 MDHEN, CDR2 SYDVKM. Trimming stripped 5 bases from V and 5 bases from J, with 17 bases between. CDR3 region: CASSTVGGAGDTQYF. CDR3 sequence (DNA): TGTGCCAGCAGTACCGTGGGGGGAGCGGGAGATACGCAGTATTTT. Filled out from reference TRBV28 and TRBJ2-3, the complete variable domain reads DVKVTQSSRYLVKRTGEKVFLECVQDMDHENMFWYRQDPGLGLRLIYFSYDVKMKEKGDIPEGYSVSREKKERFSLILESASTNQTSMYLCASSTVGGAGDTQYFGPGTRLTVL.

The sample holds many counts of this clonotype. This rearrangement joins TRBV20-1 to TRBJ2-1; 10 nucleotides agree with TRBD2. V lost 1 base to trimming and J lost 1 base; unmatched junction nucleotides: 4. The germline V gene encodes CDR1 DFQATT and CDR2 SNEGSKA (reference sequence). The CDR3 runs 16 residues. The CDR3 nucleotides read TGCAGTGCTAGAGTTGCTAGCGGGGGATCCTACAATGAGCAGTTCTTC. The encoded protein is CSARVASGGSYNEQFF.

The chain employs TRBV10-3 and TRBJ2-7; 8 bases map to TRBD1. The junction had 8 bases not matched to a gene; V was cut back by 4 bases and J by 0 bases. The CDR3 length is 16 residues. Looked up from germline, CDR1 is ENHRY and CDR2 is SYGVKD. CDR3 bases: TGTGCCATCAGTGGAATAGGACAGGGAACCTCCTACGAGCAGTACTTC. Residues: CAISGIGQGTSYEQYF.

In this sample, this clonotype turned up many times. The CDR3 region is CASSHPGLAATDTQYF. The CDR3 DNA sequence: TGTGCCAGCAGCCACCCGGGACTAGCGGCCACAGATACGCAGTATTTT. V is TRBV3-1 and J is TRBJ2-3, with 11 bases that match TRBD2. From germline, CDR1 is LGHDT and CDR2 YNNKEL (reference sequence). The J segment lost 2 bases and the V segment lost 3 bases, leaving 4 bases of the junction unmatched. The CDR3 contains 16 residues.

This clonotype has ten or more counts. The chain recombines TRBV12-3 or TRBV12-4 with TRBJ2-1, with D possibly being TRBD2 (5 bases). This CDR3 is built from 16 residues. V lost 3 bases, J lost 4 bases, and 16 bases lay in between. CDR3 coding DNA: TGTGCCAGCAGTTTTTCTTCCAGCGGCACTTACAATGAGCAGTTCTTC. Translated, it gives CASSFSSSGTYNEQFF.

This clonotype was observed many times. The chain employs TRBV10-3 and TRBJ1-2; D not certain. V was shortened by 0 bases and J by 8 bases, with 13 bases between the two germline ends. Germline V gives CDR1 ENHRY, CDR2 SYGVKD. The CDR3 runs 14 residues. CDR3 loop: CAISESVRARGYTF. CDR3 nucleotides: TGTGCCATCAGTGAGTCGGTGAGGGCACGAGGCTACACCTTC.

This clonotype was recorded at least ten times. This rearrangement joins TRBV5-1 to TRBJ2-7, with D perhaps TRBD1 (5 bases). V lost 0 bases, J lost 6 bases, and 10 bases lay in between. The length of the CDR3 is 13 residues. Germline V gives CDR1 SGHRS, CDR2 YFSETQ. The CDR3 loop is CASSLEWGSEQYF. CDR3 DNA sequence: TGCGCCAGCAGCTTGGAATGGGGCTCCGAGCAGTACTTC.

This clonotype was picked up a small number of times. The chain couples TRBV6-5 to TRBJ2-1, with D hard to call. The CDR3 has 15 amino acids. V was trimmed by 0 bases and J by 5 bases, leaving 11 bases between them. Germline V CDR1 and CDR2: MNHEY, SVGAGI. The CDR3 coding sequence is TGTGCCAGCAGTTACTCGGGCAAGCGCAACAATGAGCAGTTCTTC. It yields the protein CASSYSGKRNNEQFF.

This clonotype was counted many times. The chain recombines TRBV12-3 or TRBV12-4 with TRBJ2-7; 11 nucleotides match TRBD1. This CDR3 has 15 amino acids. Trimming cost V 4 bases and J 6 bases; bases outside gene matches: 8. In nucleotides, the CDR3 is TGTGCCAGCAGTTCCGGGACAGGGGGACCATCCGAGCAGTACTTC. Its translation is CASSSGTGGPSEQYF.

This clonotype appeared a single time. A much larger clone differs from this one at a single base, so this may be a read error. V gene TRBV12-3 or TRBV12-4 combines with J gene TRBJ2-7, with a possible D match to TRBD1 (7 bases). The CDR3 totals 16 residues. The CDR3 loop is CAISPQGGGYSYEQYF. In DNA form, the CDR3 reads TGTGCCATCAGTCCCCAGGGGGGTGGTTATAGCTACGAGCAGTACTTC.

This clonotype was picked up many times. The CDR3 sequence is CASSTRGGAEGYTF. In nucleotides, the CDR3 is TGTGCCAGCAGTACCCGGGGAGGGGCGGAAGGCTACACCTTC. The chain links TRBV28 to TRBJ1-2; tentative D call: TRBD1 (5 bases). Germline V lookup: CDR1 MDHEN, CDR2 SYDVKM. The V gene lost 5 bases and the J gene lost 8 bases, with 18 bases spanning the gap. The CDR3 sequence is 14 residues long.

This clonotype was seen ten or more times. The rearrangement uses TRBV30 and TRBJ2-3; 10 nucleotides align to TRBD2. CDR1 and CDR2 (germline): GTSNPN, SVGIG (reference sequence). The CDR3 spans 20 residues. V lost 3 bases to trimming and J lost 4 bases; unmatched junction nucleotides: 22. As DNA, the CDR3 is TGTGCCTGGAGAATACCGATCGGGAGCGGGAGGGCCCGCTTAGCAGATACGCAGTATTTT. This translates into CAWRIPIGSGRARLADTQYF.

The V and J genes are TRBV20-1 and TRBJ1-1, with 7 bases matching TRBD1. The V segment lost 5 bases and the J segment 5 bases; nucleotides outside the gene matches: 8. This CDR3 contains 13 residues. Germline V gene sequence: CDR1 DFQATT, CDR2 SNEGSKA (reference sequence). The DNA of the CDR3 is TGCAGTGCTTCTGGGACAGCAGGGACTGAAGCTTTCTTT. Translated: CSASGTAGTEAFF.

This clonotype was recorded at least ten times. This chain's CDR3 is CASAALAKNIQYF. The CDR3 nucleotides read TGTGCCAGCGCGGCCCTAGCCAAAAACATTCAGTACTTC. This chain connects TRBV11-1 to TRBJ2-4; D gene ambiguous. CDR3 size: 13 residues. Germline V CDR1 and CDR2: SGHAT, FQDESV (reference sequence). V lost 8 bases and J lost 0, with 8 bases in between.

This clonotype was counted at least ten times. The genes are TRBV27 and TRBJ2-2; possibly TRBD2 for D (6 bases). CDR3 length: 16 residues. The germline gives CDR1 MNHEY, CDR2 SMNVEV (reference sequence). V shed 6 bases and J shed 5 bases, with 19 bases lying between them. CDR3 region: CASRSPSLAPTGELFF. In DNA, the CDR3 is TGTGCCAGCAGATCACCCTCTCTAGCGCCTACCGGGGAGCTGTTTTTT.

This clonotype was observed at least ten times. This chain connects TRBV12-3 or TRBV12-4 to TRBJ1-2; no clear D. V was trimmed by 6 bases and J by 5 bases, leaving 19 bases between them. The CDR3 runs 15 residues. CDR3 in amino acids: CASRREEEAVYGYTF. The CDR3 nucleotides are TGTGCCAGCAGACGAGAGGAGGAAGCAGTTTATGGCTACACCTTC.

A remark on this clonotype: It differs at one base from a far larger clone, so likely a read error. The chain uses TRBV29-1 and TRBJ1-5; maybe TRBD1 (5 bases). The V and J ends lost 7 bases and 4 bases respectively, with 11 bases between them. The CDR3 is 12 residues long. Germline CDR1 reads SQVTM; CDR2 reads ANQGSEA. The CDR3 region is CSAGTGNQPQHF. CDR3 DNA sequence: TGCAGCGCCGGGACGGGGAATCAGCCCCAGCATTTT.

This clonotype turned up a few times. The chain joins TRBV4-2 to TRBJ2-5; 9 bases match TRBD2. The CDR3 sequence is 15 residues long. Losses at the gene ends were 2 bases for V and 2 bases for J; bases not matched to a gene: 3. Germline lookup yields CDR1 LGHNA and CDR2 YNFKEQ. As DNA, the CDR3 is TGTGCCAGCAGCCAAAGTAGCGGGAGACAAGAGACCCAGTACTTC. This sequence encodes CASSQSSGRQETQYF.

This clonotype was seen ten or more times. The chain joins TRBV5-1 to TRBJ2-2; maybe TRBD1 (6 bases). Trimming left V 0 bases short and J 9 bases short, with 24 bases between. The CDR3 spans 18 residues. Germline CDR1 and CDR2: SGHRS and YFSETQ. The DNA for the CDR3 is TGCGCCAGCAGCTTGGCCACCACCGGGACAAGGGGAACCCGGGAGCTGTTTTTT. Protein sequence: CASSLATTGTRGTRELFF. Supplemented by reference TRBV5-1 and TRBJ2-2, the full variable domain reads KAGVTQTPRYLIKTRGQQVTLSCSPISGHRSVSWYQQTPGQGLQFLFEYFSETQRNKGNFPGRFSGRQFSNSRSEMNVSTLELGDSALYLCASSLATTGTRGTRELFFGEGSRLTVL.

The sample holds many counts of this clonotype. The gene calls are TRBV7-3 and TRBJ2-1, with unresolved D. Trimming cost V 2 bases and J 3 bases, with 5 bases left between them. Per the germline V gene, CDR1 is SGHTA and CDR2 is FQGTGA. The CDR3 consists of 13 residues. Here the CDR3 reads CASSLGHYNEQFF. Written as DNA, the CDR3 is TGTGCCAGCAGCTTAGGGCACTACAATGAGCAGTTCTTC. Looking up the rest from reference TRBV7-3 and TRBJ2-1 gives the full variable domain: GAGVSQTPSNKVTEKGKYVELRCDPISGHTALYWYRQSLGQGPEFLIYFQGTGAADDSGLPNDRFFAVRPEGSVSTLKIQRTERGDSAVYLCASSLGHYNEQFFGPGTRLTVL.

In regard to this clonotype: This may stem from a read error, because a much larger clone lies one nucleotide away. This chain joins TRBV7-2 and TRBJ2-7; a weak D match, TRBD1 (5 bases). The CDR3 contains 14 residues. Germline lookup yields CDR1 SGHTA and CDR2 FQGNSA. Here the CDR3 DNA reads TGTGCCAGCAGCTTATTACAGGTTACCTACGAGCAGCACTTC. Residues: CASSLLQVTYEQHF.

This clonotype was seen ten or more times. The chain links TRBV7-8 to TRBJ2-2; D is unclear. CDR3 length equals 15 residues. The V and J ends lost 3 bases and 6 bases respectively, with 14 bases between them. CDR1 is SGHVS, CDR2 FQNEAQ, per germline. CDR3 nucleotide sequence: TGTGCCAGCAGCTTCGCTCTGAGCGCGGCCGGGGAGCTGTTTTTT. Its protein product is CASSFALSAAGELFF.

This clonotype was recorded at least ten times. J is TRBJ1-6 and V is TRBV6-2 or TRBV6-3; TRBD1 matches at 8 bases. CDR1 is MNHEY and CDR2 is SVGEGT in the germline V gene. The CDR3 has 15 residues. With V trimmed by 7 bases and J by 10 bases, 12 bases remained unmatched. In DNA, the CDR3 is TGTGCCAGCACCAAGGCCTCGACAGGGGCATCACCCCTCCACTTT. It is translated as CASTKASTGASPLHF.